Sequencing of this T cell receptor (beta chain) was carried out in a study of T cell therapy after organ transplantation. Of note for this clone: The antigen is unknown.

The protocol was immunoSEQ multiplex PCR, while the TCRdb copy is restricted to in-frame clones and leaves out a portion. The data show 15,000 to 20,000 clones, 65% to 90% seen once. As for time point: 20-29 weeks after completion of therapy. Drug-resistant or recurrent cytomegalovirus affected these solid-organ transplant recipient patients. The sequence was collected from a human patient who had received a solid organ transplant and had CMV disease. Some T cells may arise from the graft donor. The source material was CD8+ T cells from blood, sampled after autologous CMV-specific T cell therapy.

CDR3 in DNA: TGTGCCAGCAGCAGGGGAACTAGCGAGCCAGGGGAGCTGTTTTTT. Residues: CASSRGTSEPGELFF. The chain uses TRBV6-4 and TRBJ2-2, with D possibly being TRBD2 (7 bases). CDR1 is MRHNA and CDR2 is SNTAGT in the germline V gene. The CDR3 extends over 15 amino acids. The V end was cut by 6 bases, the J end by 8 bases, with 19 bases between.